This T cell receptor (beta chain) comes out of a study of OX40 agonist ivuxolimab in advanced cancers. About the research overall: A partial response was reached by three patients: one with hepatocellular carcinoma and two with cutaneous melanoma.

Using immunoSEQ multiplex PCR, the repertoire was profiled, and TCRdb retains in-frame clones only, with some absent. The profile shows fewer than 20,000 clones, 70% to 80% of them singletons. In regard to this clone: The antigen remains unidentified.

Study-level findings and limits: Within 6 weeks, CD4+ and CD8+ blood T cells expanded clonally at 0.1 to 3.0 mg/kg. On average, CD8+ T cells showed a greater number of expanded clones than CD4+.

Per germline, CDR1 SGHDT and CDR2 YYEEEE. The CDR3 has 15 residues. After removal of 4 bases from V and 4 bases from J, the junction contained 6 bases not matched to a gene. Collection of blood occurred at baseline, at cycle 4 day 1, and at cycle 7 day 1. The sequencing used CD4+ or CD8+ T cells sorted from blood, collected in a trial of the OX40 agonist ivuxolimab. This sequence joins TRBV5-6 and TRBJ2-1, with 9 bases fitting TRBD1. The clonotype originates from an adult with an advanced solid tumor such as melanoma, head and neck, liver or kidney cancer. CDR3 nucleotides: TGTGCCAGCAGCCTACGACAGGGGGTTTACAATGAGCAGTTCTTC. Translating it yields CASSLRQGVYNEQFF. The variable domain in full, with the rest retrieved from reference TRBV5-6 and TRBJ2-1, is DAGVTQSPTHLIKTRGQQVTLRCSPKSGHDTVSWYQQALGQGPQFIFQYYEEEERQRGNFPDRFSGHQFPNYSSELNVNALLLGDSALYLCASSLRQGVYNEQFFGPGTRLTVL.